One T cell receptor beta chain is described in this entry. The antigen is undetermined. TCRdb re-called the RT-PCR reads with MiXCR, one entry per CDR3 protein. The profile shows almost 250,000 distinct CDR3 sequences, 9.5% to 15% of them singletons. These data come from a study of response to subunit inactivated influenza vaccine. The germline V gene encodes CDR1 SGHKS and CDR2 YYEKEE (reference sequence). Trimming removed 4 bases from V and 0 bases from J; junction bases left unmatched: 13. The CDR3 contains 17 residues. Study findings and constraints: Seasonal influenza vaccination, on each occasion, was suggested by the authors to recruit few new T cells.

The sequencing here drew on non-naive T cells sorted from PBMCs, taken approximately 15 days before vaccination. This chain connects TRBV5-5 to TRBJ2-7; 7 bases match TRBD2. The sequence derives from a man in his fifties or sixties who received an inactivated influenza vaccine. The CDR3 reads CASSQSLGRANSYEQYF. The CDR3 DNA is TGTGCCAGCAGCCAATCCCTGGGGAGGGCCAACTCCTACGAGCAGTACTTC.